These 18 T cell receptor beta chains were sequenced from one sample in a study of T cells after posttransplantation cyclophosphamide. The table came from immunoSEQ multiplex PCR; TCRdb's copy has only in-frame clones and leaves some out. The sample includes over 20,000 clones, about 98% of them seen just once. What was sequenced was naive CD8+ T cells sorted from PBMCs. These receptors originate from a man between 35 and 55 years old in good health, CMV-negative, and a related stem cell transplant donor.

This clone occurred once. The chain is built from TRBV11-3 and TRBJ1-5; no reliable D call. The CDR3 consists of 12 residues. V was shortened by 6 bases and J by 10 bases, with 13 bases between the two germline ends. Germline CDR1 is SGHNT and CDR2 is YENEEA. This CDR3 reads CASRINRGPQHF. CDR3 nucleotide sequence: TGTGCCAGCAGAATCAATCGAGGACCCCAGCATTTT.

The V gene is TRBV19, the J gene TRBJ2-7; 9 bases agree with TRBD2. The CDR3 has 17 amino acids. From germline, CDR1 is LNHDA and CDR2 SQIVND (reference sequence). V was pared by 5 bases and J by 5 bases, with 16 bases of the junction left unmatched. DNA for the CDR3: TGTGCCAGTAGTGTTGTTGGGCGGGAGGGCCGCCCGGACGAGCAGTACTTC. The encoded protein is CASSVVGREGRPDEQYF.

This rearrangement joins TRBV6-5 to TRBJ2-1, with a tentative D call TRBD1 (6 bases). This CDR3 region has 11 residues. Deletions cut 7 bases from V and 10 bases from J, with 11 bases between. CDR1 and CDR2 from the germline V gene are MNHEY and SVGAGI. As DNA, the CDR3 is TGTGCCAGCACCCAAGGACAGGAGCAGTTCTTC. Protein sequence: CASTQGQEQFF.

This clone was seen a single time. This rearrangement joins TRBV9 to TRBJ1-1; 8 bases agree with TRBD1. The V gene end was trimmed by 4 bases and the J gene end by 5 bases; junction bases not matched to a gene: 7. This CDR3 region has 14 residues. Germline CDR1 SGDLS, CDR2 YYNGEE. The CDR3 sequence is CASSPRTGRTEAFF. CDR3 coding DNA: TGTGCCAGCAGCCCGCGGACAGGGCGAACTGAAGCTTTCTTT.

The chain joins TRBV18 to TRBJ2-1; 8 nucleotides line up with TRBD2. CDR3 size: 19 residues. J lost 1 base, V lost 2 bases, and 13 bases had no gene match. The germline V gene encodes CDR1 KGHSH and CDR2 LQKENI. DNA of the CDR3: TGTGCCAGCTCACCATATGCGGGAGGTTCCTCGATATCCTACAATGAGCAGTTCTTC. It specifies CASSPYAGGSSISYNEQFF.

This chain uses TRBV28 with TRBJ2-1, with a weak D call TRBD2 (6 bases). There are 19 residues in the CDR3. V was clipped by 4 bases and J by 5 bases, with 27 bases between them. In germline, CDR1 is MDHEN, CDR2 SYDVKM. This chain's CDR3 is CASSSFQNPGTPGNNEQFF. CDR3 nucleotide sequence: TGTGCCAGCAGTTCATTCCAAAATCCCGGGACTCCCGGGAACAATGAGCAGTTCTTC. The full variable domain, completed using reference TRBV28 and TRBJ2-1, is DVKVTQSSRYLVKRTGEKVFLECVQDMDHENMFWYRQDPGLGLRLIYFSYDVKMKEKGDIPEGYSVSREKKERFSLILESASTNQTSMYLCASSSFQNPGTPGNNEQFFGPGTRLTVL.

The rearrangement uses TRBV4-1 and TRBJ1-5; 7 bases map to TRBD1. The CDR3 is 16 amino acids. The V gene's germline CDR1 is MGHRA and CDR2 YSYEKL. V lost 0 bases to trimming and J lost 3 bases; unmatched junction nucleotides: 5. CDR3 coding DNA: TGCGCCAGCAGCCAAGAATCCAGGGGGACCAATCAGCCCCAGCATTTT. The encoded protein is CASSQESRGTNQPQHF.

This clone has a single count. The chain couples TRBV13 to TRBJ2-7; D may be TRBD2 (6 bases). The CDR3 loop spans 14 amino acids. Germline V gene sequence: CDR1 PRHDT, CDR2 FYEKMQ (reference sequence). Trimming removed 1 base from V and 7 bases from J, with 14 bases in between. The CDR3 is CASSLAGALWEQYF. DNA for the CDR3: TGTGCCAGCAGCTTAGCGGGAGCTCTGTGGGAGCAGTACTTC.

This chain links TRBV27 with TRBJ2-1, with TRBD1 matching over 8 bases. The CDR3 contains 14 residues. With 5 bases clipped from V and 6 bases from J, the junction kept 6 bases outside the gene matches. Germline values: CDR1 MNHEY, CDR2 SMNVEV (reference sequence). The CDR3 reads CASSIRTGSNEQFF. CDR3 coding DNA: TGTGCCAGCAGTATACGGACAGGGAGCAATGAGCAGTTCTTC.

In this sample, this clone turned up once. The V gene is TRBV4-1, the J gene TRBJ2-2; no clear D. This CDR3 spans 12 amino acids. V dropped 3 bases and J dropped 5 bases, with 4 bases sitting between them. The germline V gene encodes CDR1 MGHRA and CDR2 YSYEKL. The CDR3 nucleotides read TGCGCCAGCAGCCACGGGACCGGGGAGCTGTTTTTT. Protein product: CASSHGTGELFF.

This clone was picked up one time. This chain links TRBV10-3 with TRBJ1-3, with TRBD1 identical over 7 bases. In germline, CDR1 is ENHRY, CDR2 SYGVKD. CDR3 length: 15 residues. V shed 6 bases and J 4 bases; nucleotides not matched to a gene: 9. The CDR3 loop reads CAIRGGTELGNTIYF. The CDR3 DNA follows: TGTGCCATCAGGGGCGGGACAGAACTAGGAAACACCATATATTTT.

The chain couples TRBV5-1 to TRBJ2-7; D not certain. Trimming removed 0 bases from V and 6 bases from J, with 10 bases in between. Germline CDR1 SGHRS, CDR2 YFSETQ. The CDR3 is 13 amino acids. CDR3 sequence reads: CASSLGQFREQYF. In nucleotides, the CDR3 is TGCGCCAGCAGCTTGGGTCAGTTCCGCGAGCAGTACTTC.

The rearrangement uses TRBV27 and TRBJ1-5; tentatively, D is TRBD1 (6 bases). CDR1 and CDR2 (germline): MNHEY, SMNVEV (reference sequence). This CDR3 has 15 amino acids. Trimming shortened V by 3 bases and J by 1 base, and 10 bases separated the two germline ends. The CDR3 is CASSLGTGSNQPQHF. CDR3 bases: TGTGCCAGCAGTTTGGGAACAGGGAGCAATCAGCCCCAGCATTTT.

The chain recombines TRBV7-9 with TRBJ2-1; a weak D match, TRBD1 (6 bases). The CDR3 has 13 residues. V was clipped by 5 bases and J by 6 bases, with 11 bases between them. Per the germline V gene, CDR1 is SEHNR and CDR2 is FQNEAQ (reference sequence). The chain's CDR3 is CASSLRQVNEQFF. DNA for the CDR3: TGTGCCAGCAGCCTCAGACAGGTCAATGAGCAGTTCTTC.

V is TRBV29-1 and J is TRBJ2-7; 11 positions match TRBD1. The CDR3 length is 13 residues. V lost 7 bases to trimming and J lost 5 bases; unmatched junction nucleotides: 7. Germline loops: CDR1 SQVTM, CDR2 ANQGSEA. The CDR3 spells CSGSGTGGNEQYF. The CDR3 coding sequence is TGCAGCGGGTCCGGGACAGGGGGTAACGAGCAGTACTTC.

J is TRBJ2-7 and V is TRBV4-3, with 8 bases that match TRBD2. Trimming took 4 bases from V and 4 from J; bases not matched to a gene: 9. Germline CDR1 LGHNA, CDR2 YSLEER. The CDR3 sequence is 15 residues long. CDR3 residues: CASSRGTSRGYEQYF. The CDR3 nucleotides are TGCGCCAGCAGCCGCGGGACTAGTAGGGGGTACGAGCAGTACTTC.

The CDR3 DNA follows: TGTGCCAGCAGTTATACAGGGTCCGGGGCCAACGTCCTGACTTTC. This translates into CASSYTGSGANVLTF. J is TRBJ2-6 and V is TRBV28; tentatively, D is TRBD1 (6 bases). Trimming cost V 4 bases and J 4 bases, with 11 bases left between them. CDR3 length: 15 residues. Germline-derived CDR1 and CDR2 are MDHEN and SYDVKM.

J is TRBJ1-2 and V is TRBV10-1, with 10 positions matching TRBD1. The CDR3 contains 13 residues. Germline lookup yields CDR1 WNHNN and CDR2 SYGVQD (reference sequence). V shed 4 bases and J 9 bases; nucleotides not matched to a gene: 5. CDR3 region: CASSAGQGNSYTF. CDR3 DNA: TGCGCCAGCAGTGCGGGACAGGGGAATAGCTACACCTTC.